This T cell receptor (beta chain) is drawn from a study of CD8+CD57+ T cells in acquired aplastic anemia. General observations from the study: A set of around 30 CD8+ CDR3 sequences was shared between patients and controls, and these sequences appeared highly expressed in patients.

Genomic DNA constituted the template upon which TCR beta VDJ and CDR3 profiling was performed. TCRdb re-analysed the reads in MiXCR, keeping a single row per CDR3 protein. The table lists about 290,000 distinct CDR3 sequences, approximately 57% of them singletons. CD8+CD57+ cell expansion had been shown by flow cytometry in patients chosen for sequencing. Patients, without exception, had severe acquired aplastic anemia. Patients had undergone no therapy by the time their blood was sampled. As to this clonotype: Antigen: not known.

V lost 2 bases and J 2 bases, leaving 5 bases between the germline ends. The CDR3 covers 12 residues. Germline V gene lookup returns CDR1 SQVTM and CDR2 ANQGSEA. This clonotype was sampled from a human donor with aplastic anemia. Sequenced material: sorted CD4+, CD8+, or CD8+CD57+ T cells (not recorded which) from PBMCs. V is TRBV29-1 and J is TRBJ2-3, with D hard to call. The CDR3 spells CSVEHYTDTQYF. CDR3 sequence (DNA): TGCAGCGTTGAACACTACACAGATACGCAGTATTTT.